Listed below are T cell receptor beta chains from one sample, sequenced in a study of PD-L1 blockade in urothelial cancer. This table comes from immunoSEQ multiplex PCR, and its TCRdb copy is limited to in-frame clones, with some not included. Among about 55,000 clones, about 80% were seen once, and the ten largest hold 1% to 1.5%. Sample: PBMCs, taken around atezolizumab (anti-PD-L1) treatment. These receptors came from a man over 45 with urothelial cancer. Both conserved end residues are part of each CDR3. A D gene is named only where the DNA matches it firmly. The listing skips clone size in some rows; elsewhere it reads once, few, many or a size class.

>TRBV7-9|-|TRBJ2-4|-
TGTGCCAGCAGCTTAAGAGGAGCAGAACACCATAAAAACATTCAGTACTTC
CASSLRGAEHHKNIQYF
>TRBV6-6|-|TRBJ2-1|-
TGTGCCAGCAGTCCAGAGAGGCTAGTTTACAATGAGCAGTTCTTC
CASSPERLVYNEQFF
>TRBV6-6|TRBD2|TRBJ2-7|-
TGTGCCAGCAGGACTAGCGGGGCCTCCTACGAGCAGTACTTC
CASRTSGASYEQYF
>TRBV4-3|-|TRBJ2-3|-
TGCGCCAGCAGCCAAGATCTCACTTTCACAGATACGCAGTATTTT
CASSQDLTFTDTQYF
>TRBV9|-|TRBJ1-2|-
TGTGCCAGCAGCGTAGGATTGGGGGGTGTTTACTACACCTTC
CASSVGLGGVYYTF
>TRBV7-2|TRBD2|TRBJ2-1|-
TGTGCCAGCAGCTTAGGGGCTAGCGGGAGGGGGAATGAGCAGTTCTTC
CASSLGASGRGNEQFF
>TRBV6-5|-|TRBJ2-7|-
TGTGCCAGCACCCAGGGGCGTTCCTACGAGCAGTACTTC
CASTQGRSYEQYF
>TRBV9|TRBD1|TRBJ2-1|once
TGTGCCAGCAGCGGTAGGCAGGGGGCCCACAATGAGCAGTTCTTC
CASSGRQGAHNEQFF
>TRBV29-1|-|TRBJ2-7|-
TGCAGCGTTGAAGTCAGGGCCCCACACTACGAGCAGTACTTC
CSVEVRAPHYEQYF
>TRBV20-1|-|TRBJ1-2|once
TGCAGTGTGGGCACCCCCTATGGCTACACCTTC
CSVGTPYGYTF
>TRBV7-9|TRBD2|TRBJ2-1|few
TGTGCCACCGGACTAGCGACCTACAATGAGCAGTTCTTC
CATGLATYNEQFF
>TRBV2|-|TRBJ1-5|-
TGTGCCAGCAGTCCGGACCTCGCGGGACAGCCCCAGCATTTT
CASSPDLAGQPQHF
>TRBV23-1|-|TRBJ2-1|once
TGCGCCAGCAGTCAATCTCGGTTCCATGAGCAGTTCTTC
CASSQSRFHEQFF
>TRBV4-3|TRBD2|TRBJ2-3|once
TGCGCCAGCAGCCAACAGACTAGCGGTTTTAGCACAGATACGCAGTATTTT
CASSQQTSGFSTDTQYF
>TRBV14|-|TRBJ2-3|-
TGTGCCAGCAGCACACACCCGAGGGATACGCAGTATTTT
CASSTHPRDTQYF
>TRBV7-6|-|TRBJ1-1|-
TGTGCCAGCAGCTTAGGGTCCTTTTACAGGGATTCTGTGGGGCGGACTGAAGCTTTCTTT
CASSLGSFYRDSVGRTEAFF
>TRBV5-4|-|TRBJ2-7|-
TGTGCCAGCAGCCATAGCTCCTACGAGCAGTACTTC
CASSHSSYEQYF
>TRBV10-1|-|TRBJ2-7|-
TGCGCCAGCAGTAAAACAACCTACGAGCAGTACTTC
CASSKTTYEQYF
>TRBV18|TRBD1|TRBJ2-7|-
TGTGCCAGCTCAACGACAGGGTCTACCTACGAGCAGTACTTC
CASSTTGSTYEQYF
>TRBV13|TRBD1|TRBJ2-3|-
TGTGCCAGCAGCTTGGTAGGGGACAGGGGGCAAACAGATACGCAGTATTTT
CASSLVGDRGQTDTQYF
>TRBV30|-|TRBJ1-2|-
TGTGCCTGGATCGCGAGAGCTAACTATGGCTACACCTTC
CAWIARANYGYTF
>TRBV5-1|-|TRBJ2-1|-
TGCGCCAGCAGCTTGATGGAGGGAGTATCCAATGAGCAGTTCTTC
CASSLMEGVSNEQFF
>TRBV6-4|TRBD2|TRBJ2-3|-
TGTGCCAGCAGTAGCGGGGGGGCCACAGATACGCAGTATTTT
CASSSGGATDTQYF
>TRBV11-3|TRBD2|TRBJ2-1|-
TGTGCCAGCAGCTTAGGGACTAGCGGGAGCTATGAGCAGTTCTTC
CASSLGTSGSYEQFF
>TRBV21-1|-|TRBJ1-2|-
TGTGCCAGCAGCAGGGACAGTTCTAACTATGGCTACACCTTC
CASSRDSSNYGYTF
>TRBV2|-|TRBJ2-1|many
TGTGCCAGCGGCCGGGACTACAATGAGCAGTTCTTC
CASGRDYNEQFF
>TRBV7-9|-|TRBJ1-3|-
TGTGCCAGCAGTCTCCAGGACACCATATATTTT
CASSLQDTIYF
>TRBV2|-|TRBJ2-7|-
TGTGCCAGCAGCCCAGGGAACGAGCAGTACTTC
CASSPGNEQYF
>TRBV7-3|-|TRBJ2-2|-
TGTGCCAGCAGCCACGACAGGAACACCGGGGAGCTGTTTTTT
CASSHDRNTGELFF
>TRBV19|-|TRBJ2-6|few
TGTGCCAGTAGTATGTGGAGCTCTGGGGCCAACGTCCTGACTTTC
CASSMWSSGANVLTF
>TRBV28|TRBD1|TRBJ2-5|once
TGTGCCAGCTACTCCGGGACAGGCTTGAACTTC
CASYSGTGLNF
>TRBV19|-|TRBJ2-7|-
TGTGCCAGTAGTTCAGACTACGAGCAGTACTTC
CASSSDYEQYF
>TRBV6-5|TRBD1|TRBJ2-7|-
TGTGCCAGCAGGGGGGACAGGGTTGGAGAGCAGTACTTC
CASRGDRVGEQYF
>TRBV6-6|TRBD1|TRBJ2-7|-
TGTGCCAGCACCAAGACAGGGGTCGAGCAGTACTTC
CASTKTGVEQYF
>TRBV7-2|TRBD2|TRBJ2-7|once
TGTGCCAGCAGCACTAAGAAGGGACTAAGAAATTACGAGCAGTACTTC
CASSTKKGLRNYEQYF
>TRBV29-1|TRBD2|TRBJ2-1|-
TGCAGCGTTCAATTTAGCGGGGGAAGGAATGAGCAGTTCTTC
CSVQFSGGRNEQFF
>TRBV27|-|TRBJ1-1|-
TGTGCCAGCAGTTCCCTGCAGTCAGGGATGGCGTACACTGAAGCTTTCTTT
CASSSLQSGMAYTEAFF
>TRBV5-4|-|TRBJ2-3|-
TGTGCCAGCAGCTTATACCACTCTGGCACAGATACGCAGTATTTT
CASSLYHSGTDTQYF
>TRBV4-1|-|TRBJ1-5|-
TGCGCCAGCAGCCCCGGGGATAGCAATCAGCCCCAGCATTTT
CASSPGDSNQPQHF
>TRBV7-9|-|TRBJ2-1|-
TGTGCCAGCAGCTTAGACTCCGGGAGGGGAAAGGGGGCGAATGAGCAGTTCTTC
CASSLDSGRGKGANEQFF
>TRBV5-6|TRBD2|TRBJ2-1|-
TGTGCCAGCATCCAGTCGCGGGGGGGCTTGGTCTTC
CASIQSRGGLVF